Below, 20 T cell receptor beta chains from the same sample are listed, as sequenced in a study of blood T cell repertoires in COVID-19. The data were produced by immunoSEQ multiplex PCR, yet TCRdb's version contains in-frame clones alone and is incomplete. The table has around 65,000 clones, about three quarters seen once; the top ten hold 9.2%. The specimen sequenced was peripheral blood. These receptors were obtained from a human donor in a cohort sampled during active COVID-19.

This chain uses TRBV19 with TRBJ2-1; D not certain. Trimming removed 7 bases from V and 0 bases from J, with 10 bases in between. The CDR3 is 14 amino acids. The germline gives CDR1 LNHDA, CDR2 SQIVND (reference sequence). CDR3 DNA sequence: TGTGCCAGTAAGAGGAGAAGCTCCTACAATGAGCAGTTCTTC. It specifies CASKRRSSYNEQFF.

Concerning this clone: The germline gene is not matched at one end of the junction; a read error may be the cause. This chain uses TRBV5-6 with TRBJ2-7; TRBD1 or TRBD2 may be the D gene (6 bases each). The V gene's germline CDR1 is SGHDT and CDR2 YYEEEE. The CDR3 runs 16 residues. The CDR3 DNA is TGTGCCAGCAGTTTGGGGGCGGGGATTCTAGGCTACGAGCAGTACTTC. It specifies CASSLGAGILGYEQYF.

This clone was counted only a few times. V is TRBV6-1 and J is TRBJ2-7, with 8 bases identical to TRBD1. Germline V gene data show CDR1 as MNHNS and CDR2 as SASEGT. This CDR3 is built from 13 residues. V shed 3 bases and J 6 bases; nucleotides not matched to a gene: 4. CDR3 nucleotide sequence: TGTGCCAGCAGTGAGGACAGGGTTGGCGAGCAGTACTTC. Translated: CASSEDRVGEQYF.

The gene calls are TRBV14 and TRBJ2-2, with D perhaps TRBD2 (5 bases). This CDR3 has 14 amino acids. With 4 bases removed from V and 7 bases from J, the gap between germline ends came to 13 bases. Germline loops: CDR1 SGHDN, CDR2 FVKESK. CDR3 region: CASSPRGLSGELFF. DNA of the CDR3: TGTGCCAGCAGCCCCCGGGGTCTAAGCGGGGAGCTGTTTTTT.

The CDR3 sequence: CSVEGLASYNEQFF. In nucleotides, the CDR3 is TGCAGCGTTGAGGGACTAGCGAGTTACAATGAGCAGTTCTTC. V is TRBV29-1 and J is TRBJ2-1; 10 bases are shared with TRBD2. The CDR3 consists of 14 residues. Per germline, CDR1 SQVTM and CDR2 ANQGSEA. V lost 3 bases, J lost 4 bases, and 3 bases stayed unmatched.

This clone was detected only a few times. The V gene is TRBV7-9, the J gene TRBJ2-7, with TRBD2 matching 11 bases. Germline CDR1 reads SEHNR; CDR2 reads FQNEAQ (reference sequence). Trimming cost V 5 bases and J 7 bases; bases outside gene matches: 7. CDR3 size: 14 residues. The CDR3 is CASSTSGSFLEQYF. DNA of the CDR3: TGTGCCAGCAGCACTAGCGGGAGTTTCCTTGAGCAGTACTTC.

This clone was picked up one time. V usage is TRBV3-1 (or the pseudogene TRBV3-2) and J usage is TRBJ2-7, with D unresolved. The CDR3 totals 11 residues. Per germline, CDR1 LGHDT and CDR2 YNNKEL (reference sequence). V was trimmed by 1 base and J by 5 bases, leaving 3 bases between them. The CDR3 here is CASSQVNEQYF. The CDR3 nucleotides read TGTGCCAGCAGCCAAGTAAACGAGCAGTACTTC.

The V and J genes are TRBV10-1 and TRBJ2-1; 9 positions match TRBD2. V lost 0 bases to trimming and J lost 5 bases; unmatched junction nucleotides: 5. The germline gives CDR1 WNHNN, CDR2 SYGVQD (reference sequence). The CDR3 is made up of 16 amino acids. CDR3 region: CASSESVAGANNEQFF. The DNA of the CDR3 is TGCGCCAGCAGTGAGTCGGTAGCGGGAGCAAACAATGAGCAGTTCTTC.

The chain employs TRBV6-5 and TRBJ2-1; D might be TRBD2 (6 bases). Trimming took off 1 base at V and 6 bases at J, with 16 bases between the two ends. The CDR3 is made up of 16 amino acids. Germline-derived CDR1 and CDR2 are MNHEY and SVGAGI. CDR3 loop: CASSYLSGSSANEQFF. Written as DNA, the CDR3 is TGTGCCAGCAGTTACTTGTCCGGGAGTTCAGCCAATGAGCAGTTCTTC.

This chain joins TRBV19 and TRBJ2-7, with unresolved D. The V gene lost 5 bases and the J gene lost 1 base, with 9 bases spanning the gap. The CDR3 consists of 13 residues. Germline lookup yields CDR1 LNHDA and CDR2 SQIVND (reference sequence). This CDR3 reads CASSLSLSYEQYF. CDR3 DNA: TGTGCCAGTAGTCTCTCCTTATCCTACGAGCAGTACTTC.

The gene calls are TRBV5-1 and TRBJ2-5, with 7 nucleotides matching TRBD1. Germline values: CDR1 SGHRS, CDR2 YFSETQ. The CDR3 totals 12 residues. V dropped 8 bases and J dropped 5; count of bases not matched to a gene: 6. CDR3 DNA: TGCGCCAGTACAGGGGAGTCGGAGACCCAGTACTTC. Protein: CASTGESETQYF. Complete variable domain (other parts from reference TRBV5-1 and TRBJ2-5): KAGVTQTPRYLIKTRGQQVTLSCSPISGHRSVSWYQQTPGQGLQFLFEYFSETQRNKGNFPGRFSGRQFSNSRSEMNVSTLELGDSALYLCASTGESETQYFGPGTRLLVL.

V gene TRBV30 combines with J gene TRBJ1-6; possible D gene TRBD1, 5 bases. The CDR3 consists of 13 residues. Germline CDR1 GTSNPN, CDR2 SVGIG (reference sequence). Trimming took off 4 bases at V and 11 bases at J, with 15 bases between the two ends. The CDR3 DNA follows: TGTGCCTGGAATCTCGCAGGGCAGGCACCCCTCCACTTT. This codes for CAWNLAGQAPLHF.

The gene calls are TRBV2 and TRBJ1-3; unclear D gene. The CDR3 is 11 amino acids. Trimming removed 2 bases at V and 7 bases at J, with 3 bases between. The V gene's germline CDR1 is SNHLY and CDR2 FYNNEI. The CDR3 bases are TGTGCCAGCAGTGAATCGAACACCATATATTTT. Translation: CASSESNTIYF.

V and J are TRBV18 and TRBJ2-1; 12 bases line up with TRBD2. Germline V lookup: CDR1 KGHSH, CDR2 LQKENI. Trimming took 2 bases from V and 2 from J; bases not matched to a gene: 1. The CDR3 is made up of 16 amino acids. CDR3 loop: CASSPRTSGTYNEQFF. The DNA of the CDR3 is TGTGCCAGCTCACCAAGGACTAGCGGGACCTACAATGAGCAGTTCTTC.

The gene calls are TRBV11-1 and TRBJ2-2; 7 bases fit TRBD1. The CDR3 extends over 14 amino acids. The J segment lost 3 bases and the V segment lost 4 bases, leaving 2 bases of the junction unmatched. Germline CDR1 reads SGHAT; CDR2 reads FQDESV (reference sequence). CDR3 DNA sequence: TGTGCCAGCAGCTATCAGGGGGACACCGGGGAGCTGTTTTTT. Protein: CASSYQGDTGELFF.

The chain has TRBV11-2 and TRBJ2-7, with 9 nucleotides matching TRBD1. The CDR3 has 16 amino acids. The J segment lost 4 bases and the V segment lost 1 base, leaving 8 bases of the junction unmatched. Looked up from germline, CDR1 is SGHAT and CDR2 is FQNNGV. Here the CDR3 reads CASSLAGTGRFYEQYF. CDR3 DNA: TGTGCCAGCAGCTTAGCCGGGACAGGGCGTTTTTACGAGCAGTACTTC.

V usage is TRBV30 and J usage is TRBJ1-5; 8 nucleotides agree with TRBD1. With 2 bases clipped from V and 9 bases from J, the junction kept 6 bases outside the gene matches. This CDR3 region has 13 residues. Germline values: CDR1 GTSNPN, CDR2 SVGIG (reference sequence). CDR3 protein: CAWSMTGVGPQHF. The CDR3 nucleotides read TGTGCCTGGAGTATGACAGGGGTGGGGCCCCAGCATTTT.

In its sample, this clone is medium-sized. The rearrangement links TRBV4-1 to TRBJ2-7; D call uncertain. Germline loops: CDR1 MGHRA, CDR2 YSYEKL. Trimming removed 0 bases from V and 3 bases from J, with 6 bases in between. The CDR3 totals 13 residues. As DNA, the CDR3 is TGCGCCAGCAGCCAAGAGGTCAGCTACGAGCAGTACTTC. This codes for CASSQEVSYEQYF.

V is TRBV9 and J is TRBJ2-3, with D unresolved. Trimming shortened V by 3 bases and J by 7 bases, and 9 bases separated the two germline ends. CDR3 length equals 12 residues. Germline-derived CDR1 and CDR2 are SGDLS and YYNGEE. DNA for the CDR3: TGTGCCAGCAGCGACATGGGCCATACGCAGTATTTT. Protein: CASSDMGHTQYF. The full variable domain, its missing parts supplied by reference TRBV9 and TRBJ2-3, is DSGVTQTPKHLITATGQRVTLRCSPRSGDLSVYWYQQSLDQGLQFLIQYYNGEERAKGNILERFSAQQFPDLHSELNLSSLELGDSALYFCASSDMGHTQYFGPGTRLTVL.

DNA of the CDR3: TGTGCCACCAGCTCACGCAGGGGACCCACAGATACGCAGTATTTT. Translating gives CATSSRRGPTDTQYF. The V gene is TRBV15, the J gene TRBJ2-3; a possible D gene is TRBD1 (6 bases). Germline loops: CDR1 LNHNV, CDR2 YYDKDF (reference sequence). The germline V and J ends were trimmed by 5 bases and 2 bases, with 14 bases remaining between them. CDR3 length: 15 amino acids.